What follows are 8 T cell receptor beta chains derived from one specimen sequenced in a study of Ad26.COV2.S vaccination and SARS-CoV-2 variants. Treatment noted: 19 received Ad26.COV2.S at low or high dose, single or two shots; about 5 received placebo; per-sample allocation not given. Day 63 after the first injection of vaccine or placebo was the sampling time. Assay used: immunoSEQ multiplex PCR; TCRdb lists only in-frame clones, some missing. This sample yields hundreds of thousands of clones, of which 87% are seen a single time; around 3% belongs to the top ten. The sample here was peripheral blood, taken in a trial of Ad26.COV2.S vaccine versus placebo. The receptor source for this set is a person between 18 and 59 years old who received the Ad26.COV2.S COVID-19 vaccine or a placebo.

The chain recombines TRBV19 with TRBJ2-7; 9 nucleotides agree with TRBD1. CDR3 length: 16 residues. The germline CDR1 and CDR2 sequences are LNHDA and SQIVND (reference sequence). The trim removed 5 bases at V and 2 bases at J, leaving 10 bases unmatched. In DNA form, the CDR3 reads TGTGCCAGTAGTTTAAACGGACAGGGGCTACCCTACGAGCAGTACTTC. Residues: CASSLNGQGLPYEQYF.

The chain joins TRBV20-1 to TRBJ2-7; D ambiguous. The V gene's germline CDR1 is DFQATT and CDR2 SNEGSKA (reference sequence). This CDR3 contains 11 residues. Trimming shortened V by 4 bases and J by 5 bases, and 9 bases separated the two germline ends. The CDR3 reads CSATGLNEQYF. In DNA form, the CDR3 reads TGCAGTGCTACAGGTCTTAACGAGCAGTACTTC.

The rearrangement joins TRBV6-6 to TRBJ2-5, with D perhaps matching TRBD2 (6 bases). Per the germline V gene, CDR1 is MNHNY and CDR2 is SVGAGI (reference sequence). V lost 2 bases to trimming and J lost 2 bases, with 12 bases between them. The length of the CDR3 is 15 residues. The CDR3 DNA reads as TGTGCCAGCAGTTACGGCGGGGTCCCACAAGAGACCCAGTACTTC. It encodes CASSYGGVPQETQYF.

The chain employs TRBV18 and TRBJ2-3, with unresolved D. V dropped 3 bases and J dropped 6 bases, with 7 bases sitting between them. In germline, CDR1 is KGHSH, CDR2 LQKENI. The CDR3 extends over 12 amino acids. DNA of the CDR3: TGTGCCAGCTCACCGGTTTGGGATACGCAGTATTTT. Residues: CASSPVWDTQYF.

DNA of the CDR3: TGCGCCAGCAGCGCGGGCACTAATGAAAAACTGTTTTTT. Its translation: CASSAGTNEKLFF. The chain carries TRBV5-1 and TRBJ1-4, with D unclear. The CDR3 is 13 residues long. Trimming stripped 4 bases from V and 2 bases from J, with 6 bases between. The germline V gene encodes CDR1 SGHRS and CDR2 YFSETQ. Together with reference TRBV5-1 and TRBJ1-4, the CDR3 gives the full variable domain: KAGVTQTPRYLIKTRGQQVTLSCSPISGHRSVSWYQQTPGQGLQFLFEYFSETQRNKGNFPGRFSGRQFSNSRSEMNVSTLELGDSALYLCASSAGTNEKLFFGSGTQLSVL.

The V call is TRBV19, the J call TRBJ2-1; D tentatively reads TRBD1 or TRBD2 (5 bases each). With 3 bases removed from V and 4 bases from J, the gap between germline ends came to 13 bases. The CDR3 extends over 15 amino acids. The germline V gene has CDR1 LNHDA and CDR2 SQIVND (reference sequence). Here the CDR3 DNA reads TGTGCCAGTAGTATCGGGCAGGGAGTATACAATGAGCAGTTCTTC. Amino acid sequence: CASSIGQGVYNEQFF.

CDR3 DNA sequence: TGTGCCAGTAGTTCCTCAGGGGAGTGGAATAATGAGCAGTTCTTC. This encodes CASSSSGEWNNEQFF. The rearrangement uses TRBV19 and TRBJ2-1; D perhaps matches TRBD1 (6 bases). The CDR3 is 15 residues long. With 5 bases removed from V and 7 bases from J, the gap between germline ends came to 18 bases. CDR1 and CDR2 from the germline V gene are LNHDA and SQIVND (reference sequence).

The chain is built from TRBV5-1 and TRBJ1-2, with no clear D. CDR1 and CDR2 (germline): SGHRS, YFSETQ. Trimming cost V 0 bases and J 3 bases, with 9 bases left between them. CDR3 size: 14 residues. In DNA, the CDR3 is TGCGCCAGCAGCTTGGGATCGGTTTACTATGGCTACACCTTC. Protein product: CASSLGSVYYGYTF.